This is a list of T cell receptor beta chains from one sample in a study of blood T cell repertoires in COVID-19. The data were produced by immunoSEQ multiplex PCR, yet TCRdb's version contains in-frame clones alone and is incomplete. The sample shows about 670,000 clones, approximately 90% of them seen only once. Sequencing was done on a sample of peripheral blood. The receptors come from a woman aged 18 to 35 with acute or convalescent COVID-19. The CDR3 runs from the conserved cysteine through the conserved F or W. The order of the fields is V gene, J gene, clone size, D gene, CDR3 DNA, CDR3 protein. The D gene is left open where the match is weak. Rows give clone size only sometimes, using once, few, many, or a class for an expanded clone.

TRBV6-1	TRBJ2-7	-	-	TGTGCCAGCAGTGAATTTGCTAAGGTTCAGGGTTTC	CASSEFAKVQGF
TRBV6-5	TRBJ2-6	-	-	TGTGCCAGCGGAAGGGCGGGAGGGGCCAACGTCCTGACTTTC	CASGRAGGANVLTF
TRBV10-3	TRBJ1-2	once	TRBD1	TGTGCCATCAGGCCGGGACAGGGGCCCGTTAGAGACTATGGCTACACCTTC	CAIRPGQGPVRDYGYTF
TRBV4-1	TRBJ1-5	-	-	TGCGCCAGCAGCCGGAGCCAAGTGAATCAGCCCCAGCATTTT	CASSRSQVNQPQHF
TRBV11-1	TRBJ2-1	-	TRBD1	TGTGCCAGCAGCCTAGTATGGGACAGGCCCTACAATGAGCAGTTCTTC	CASSLVWDRPYNEQFF
TRBV3-1/TRBV3-2	TRBJ1-3	-	TRBD1	TGTGCCAGCAGCCATGGGGGACAGGGGGCTTCCCGCTCTGGAAACACCATATATTTT	CASSHGGQGASRSGNTIYF
TRBV3-1/TRBV3-2	TRBJ1-3	-	-	TGTGCCAGCAGCTACCCTTACCGGGGGGAAAATGGAAACACCATATATTTT	CASSYPYRGENGNTIYF
TRBV5-4	TRBJ1-2	-	-	TGTGCCTCCTACCTAGGGGGGGGAAAGCCTAACTATGGCTACACCTTC	CASYLGGGKPNYGYTF
TRBV11-2	TRBJ1-5	-	TRBD1	TGTGCCAGCAGGCCCGGACAGGGTCAGGATCAGCCCCAGCATTTT	CASRPGQGQDQPQHF
TRBV27	TRBJ1-1	-	TRBD1	TGTGCCAGCAGTTATGACAGGGGCGGGACTGAAGCTTTCTTT	CASSYDRGGTEAFF
TRBV25-1	TRBJ1-1	-	TRBD1	TGTGCCAGCAGTGTGGGGACAGTGCATGAAGCTTTCTTT	CASSVGTVHEAFF
TRBV4-3	TRBJ2-1	once	TRBD2	TGCGCCAGCAGCCCCCAGGCGAGCGGGGGGGCGAATGAGCAGTTCTTC	CASSPQASGGANEQFF
TRBV25-1	TRBJ1-1	-	TRBD1	TGTGCCAGCAGTGACCCGGGACAGATGAACACTGAAGCTTTCTTT	CASSDPGQMNTEAFF
TRBV6-1	TRBJ2-7	-	TRBD2	TGTGCCAGCAGTGAAGTAGCTAGCGGGGGGGCCAAAGGATACGAGCAGTACTTC	CASSEVASGGAKGYEQYF
TRBV19	TRBJ1-4	-	TRBD1	TGTGCCAGTAGTGACGGGACAGGGTTATCCAAACTGTTTTTT	CASSDGTGLSKLFF
TRBV29-1	TRBJ1-5	-	-	TGCAGCGTCCTAGGGGAAGGGATAGGCAATCAGCCCCAGCATTTT	CSVLGEGIGNQPQHF
TRBV4-3	TRBJ1-1	-	TRBD1	TGCGCCAGCAGCCAAGAGGGTACCCCGGGGACAGGGGCTTTCTTT	CASSQEGTPGTGAFF
TRBV5-6	TRBJ2-6	-	-	TGTGCCAGCATACCGCGGGGCGCTGGGGCCAACGTCCTGACTTTC	CASIPRGAGANVLTF
TRBV6-6	TRBJ2-7	-	-	TGTGCCAGCAGTACTAGAGATACGGGTGAGCAGTACTTC	CASSTRDTGEQYF
TRBV7-6	TRBJ1-5	-	TRBD1	TGTGCCAGCAGCCCGGACAGGGATAGCAATCAGCCCCAGCATTTT	CASSPDRDSNQPQHF
TRBV6-4	TRBJ2-5	once	-	TGTGCCAGCAGTGAACCTGTTAGGGGGTTAAGAAAGACCCAGTACTTC	CASSEPVRGLRKTQYF
TRBV19	TRBJ2-5	-	-	TGTGCCAGTAGTATACTGGGGGGAGAGACCCAGTACTTC	CASSILGGETQYF
TRBV29-1	TRBJ2-1	-	TRBD2	TGCAGCGTTAAGGGACTACTTACCTACAATGAGCAGTTCTTC	CSVKGLLTYNEQFF
TRBV3-1/TRBV3-2	TRBJ1-4	-	TRBD1	TGTGCCAGCAGCCAAGATAGGGACAGGCCTAATGAAAAACTGTTTTTT	CASSQDRDRPNEKLFF
TRBV4-3	TRBJ1-2	-	-	TGCGCCAGCAGCCAAGTCGGGGTGACAGGCTATGGCTACACCTTC	CASSQVGVTGYGYTF
TRBV14	TRBJ2-7	-	-	TGTGCCAGCAGCGCTGGGGAGCAGCAGTACTTC	CASSAGEQQYF
TRBV7-8	TRBJ1-3	-	-	TGTGCCAGCAGCCCAGGACAGTTCGTCTCTGGAAACACCATATATTTT	CASSPGQFVSGNTIYF
TRBV29-1	TRBJ1-1	few	-	TGCAGCGCGGGGGAGGACACTGAAGCTTTCTTT	CSAGEDTEAFF
TRBV30	TRBJ1-3	-	-	TGTGCCTGGAGTGTAACTGGGCCTGGAAACACCATATATTTT	CAWSVTGPGNTIYF
TRBV5-5	TRBJ1-1	-	-	TGTGCCAGCAGCTTTCGGCCGGGGAACACTGAAGCTTTCTTT	CASSFRPGNTEAFF
TRBV4-1	TRBJ2-7	-	-	TGCGCCAGCAGCCAAGCGGAGGCAGCCTCCCCCGAGCAGTACTTC	CASSQAEAASPEQYF
TRBV14	TRBJ2-3	-	TRBD2	TGTGCCAGCAGCCAACAGTCTAGCGGGGGCACAGATACGCAGTATTTT	CASSQQSSGGTDTQYF
TRBV6-5	TRBJ2-7	-	-	TGTGCCAGCAGTTACTCACCTGACACGCCCTACGAGCAGTACTTC	CASSYSPDTPYEQYF
TRBV10-3	TRBJ1-6	-	TRBD1	TGTGCCATCTCAACCGCCGGACAGGGGGGCAATTCACCCCTCCACTTT	CAISTAGQGGNSPLHF
TRBV24-1	TRBJ2-1	-	-	TGTGCCACCAGTGACACGACAGGGAGGACCTACAATGAGCAGTTCTTC	CATSDTTGRTYNEQFF
TRBV4-1	TRBJ1-2	-	TRBD1	TGCGCCAGCAGCCACCAAACAGGGGACGGCTACACCTTC	CASSHQTGDGYTF
TRBV2	TRBJ1-2	-	TRBD1	TGTGCCAGCTATTGGACAGGGGGCTATGGCTACACCTTC	CASYWTGGYGYTF
TRBV7-2	TRBJ1-6	-	-	TGTGCCAGCAGCTCCCAGGGTAACATTAATTCACCCCTCCACTTT	CASSSQGNINSPLHF
TRBV7-9	TRBJ1-5	-	-	TGTGCCAGCAGCTTAGGCAGCGCGCCCCAGCATTTT	CASSLGSAPQHF
TRBV19	TRBJ2-7	-	TRBD1	TGTGCCAGTAGTGCCGGGACAGGGGCAACCTACGAGCAGTACTTC	CASSAGTGATYEQYF
TRBV27	TRBJ1-2	few	TRBD1	TGTGCCAGCAGTCCTGGACAGGGAATGGTCTATGGCTACACCTTC	CASSPGQGMVYGYTF
TRBV19	TRBJ2-1	-	-	TGTGCCAGTAGTTCGGGGAATGAGCAGTTCTTC	CASSSGNEQFF
TRBV4-1	TRBJ2-7	-	-	TGCGCCAGCAGCCAAGGTCAGTCAGGCTCCTACGAGCAGTACTTC	CASSQGQSGSYEQYF
TRBV9	TRBJ2-5	-	-	TGTGCCAGCAGCGCGGGATGGCAGAAAGAGACCCAGTACTTC	CASSAGWQKETQYF
TRBV24-1	TRBJ1-2	-	-	TGTGCCACCAGTGATTTGGGGGGCAGAAATGGCAACTACACCTTC	CATSDLGGRNGNYTF
TRBV5-4	TRBJ2-5	-	-	TGTGCCAGCAGCTTATTTAGCCAGACGAAAGAGACCCAGTACTTC	CASSLFSQTKETQYF